A single sample gave rise to the 27 T cell receptor beta chains below, sequenced in a study of blood T cell repertoires in COVID-19. Only in-frame clones appear in the TCRdb table, and some are missing; sequencing was by immunoSEQ multiplex PCR. The sample lists about 83,000 clones, over 85% occurring once. Sequencing was carried out using peripheral blood. The receptors stem from a woman of 80 years or more with active or convalescent COVID-19.

V gene TRBV20-1 combines with J gene TRBJ1-1; no clear D. CDR3 length equals 10 residues. CDR1 and CDR2 (germline): DFQATT, SNEGSKA (reference sequence). Trimming removed 4 bases from V and 3 bases from J, with 3 bases in between. CDR3 sequence reads: CSATYTEAFF. The CDR3 nucleotides are TGCAGTGCTACTTACACTGAAGCTTTCTTT.

The CDR3 sequence: CATSQGQGARETQYF. For the CDR3, the DNA is TGTGCCACCAGCCAGGGACAGGGGGCACGAGAGACCCAGTACTTC. The rearrangement links TRBV24-1 to TRBJ2-5; 12 bases are shared with TRBD1. V shed 7 bases, J shed 4 bases, and the junction held 6 bases outside the gene matches. Germline V gives CDR1 KGHDR, CDR2 SFDVKD. The CDR3 has 15 residues.

The V and J genes are TRBV5-3 and TRBJ2-3; 7 nucleotides align to TRBD2. TRBV5-3 is an open reading frame whose function is uncertain. V shed 6 bases, J shed 6 bases, and the junction held 4 bases outside the gene matches. This CDR3 is 12 amino acids long. The CDR3 bases are TGTGCCAGAATTGGTAGCGGGGATACGCAGTATTTT. It translates to CARIGSGDTQYF.

This sequence joins TRBV28 and TRBJ1-1; 8 positions match TRBD1. Trimming at V came to 3 bases and at J to 4 bases, leaving 4 bases not matched to a gene. The CDR3 is 14 residues long. Germline CDR1 reads MDHEN; CDR2 reads SYDVKM. The CDR3 region is CASSLTGEVTEAFF. CDR3 sequence (DNA): TGTGCCAGCAGTTTGACAGGGGAGGTCACTGAAGCTTTCTTT.

The rearrangement uses TRBV6-2 or TRBV6-3 and TRBJ2-3; TRBD2 might be the D (6 bases). Germline-derived CDR1 and CDR2 are MNHEY and SVGEGT. This CDR3 region has 15 residues. The V end lost 5 bases, the J end lost 5 bases, and 17 bases lay between the germline ends. CDR3: CASSPFAGPRDTQYF. CDR3 nucleotides: TGTGCCAGCAGTCCCTTCGCGGGGCCCCGAGATACGCAGTATTTT.

The rearrangement joins TRBV21-1 to TRBJ2-2; whether TRBD2, the table's D call, matches the DNA was not checked. TRBV21-1 is shown as a pseudogene. CDR3 length: 18 residues. The CDR3 DNA reads as TGTGCCAGCAGCCCCGTCCGAACTAGCGGGGGGGCCGGCGGGGAGCTGTTTTTT. Its protein product is CASSPVRTSGGAGGELFF.

This CDR3 reads CASSQWTSGVTDTQYF. CDR3 nucleotides: TGCGCCAGCAGCCAATGGACTAGCGGAGTCACAGATACGCAGTATTTT. The V call is TRBV4-3, the J call TRBJ2-3; 10 nucleotides line up with TRBD2. The CDR3 totals 16 residues. Germline V gene sequence: CDR1 LGHNA, CDR2 YSLEER. J was trimmed by 2 bases and V by 2 bases; bases with no gene match: 4.

The J gene is TRBJ2-5, the V gene TRBV5-1; 8 bases match TRBD1. Losses at the gene ends were 4 bases for V and 4 bases for J; bases not matched to a gene: 3. The CDR3 loop spans 13 amino acids. Looked up from germline, CDR1 is SGHRS and CDR2 is YFSETQ. CDR3 bases: TGCGCCAGCAGCCCCGGGACAGGAGAGACCCAGTACTTC. As protein: CASSPGTGETQYF.

The chain is built from TRBV6-4 and TRBJ1-4, with 7 bases identical to TRBD1. Per germline, CDR1 MRHNA and CDR2 SNTAGT. V dropped 2 bases and J dropped 4; count of bases not matched to a gene: 4. The CDR3 totals 15 residues. The CDR3 reads CASSDGDSNNEKLFF. CDR3 sequence (DNA): TGTGCCAGCAGTGACGGGGACAGCAATAATGAAAAACTGTTTTTT.

Here the CDR3 reads CASSLGQGGNSNQPQHF. As DNA, the CDR3 is TGCGCCAGCAGCCTCGGACAGGGGGGGAATAGCAATCAGCCCCAGCATTTT. The chain couples TRBV4-1 to TRBJ1-5, with 10 bases lining up with TRBD1. Unmatched junction bases numbered 6, after V lost 4 bases and J lost 0 bases. CDR1 is MGHRA and CDR2 is YSYEKL in the germline V gene. The CDR3 sequence is 17 residues long.

This chain links TRBV30 with TRBJ1-1; TRBD1 might be the D (6 bases). V lost 2 bases and J lost 2, with 15 bases in between. CDR1 and CDR2 from the germline V gene are GTSNPN and SVGIG (reference sequence). The CDR3 covers 15 residues. For the CDR3, the DNA is TGTGCCTGGAGTTTGCAGGGGACGATCAACACTGAAGCTTTCTTT. Its translation is CAWSLQGTINTEAFF.

The CDR3 nucleotides read TGTGCCAGTAGTACCGCCAGACAGGCCCACGGGTGGCAGTACTTC. The encoded protein is CASSTARQAHGWQYF. The rearrangement joins TRBV19 to TRBJ2-7, with D possibly TRBD1 on 6 matching bases. Trimming shortened V by 4 bases and J by 9 bases, and 22 bases separated the two germline ends. The CDR3 totals 15 residues. Germline V gene data show CDR1 as LNHDA and CDR2 as SQIVND (reference sequence).

The table lists this clone with a count of one. The rearrangement joins TRBV7-8 to TRBJ2-7; TRBD2 might be the D (6 bases). Deletions cut 4 bases from V and 2 bases from J, with 9 bases between. CDR3 length equals 13 residues. Looked up from germline, CDR1 is SGHVS and CDR2 is FQNEAQ. In DNA form, the CDR3 reads TGTGCCAGCAGCTGGCGGGACGCCTACGAGCAGTACTTC. Its protein is CASSWRDAYEQYF.

The chain joins TRBV6-6 to TRBJ1-3; the D gene is possibly TRBD1 (5 bases). V lost 7 bases and J lost 4, with 14 bases in between. CDR1 and CDR2 from the germline V gene are MNHNY and SVGAGI (reference sequence). CDR3 length equals 14 residues. CDR3 DNA: TGTGCCAGCATCACGGGGGTTGCCGGAAACACCATATATTTT. This encodes CASITGVAGNTIYF.

The chain is built from TRBV27 and TRBJ1-3, with TRBD1 as a possible D gene (5 bases). Trimming left V 2 bases short and J 2 bases short, with 7 bases between. This CDR3 comprises 14 residues. Germline CDR1 is MNHEY and CDR2 is SMNVEV (reference sequence). CDR3 nucleotides: TGTGCCAGCAGTTTAGGAGGGGCTGGAAACACCATATATTTT. Protein sequence: CASSLGGAGNTIYF.

The chain is built from TRBV5-1 and TRBJ2-6, with D possibly TRBD1 on 6 matching bases. The CDR3 has 18 amino acids. V was cut by 3 bases and J by 4 bases, with 20 bases left in between. Germline loops: CDR1 SGHRS, CDR2 YFSETQ. CDR3 protein: CASSSLPTGSSGANVLTF. CDR3 in DNA: TGCGCCAGCAGCTCCCTACCAACAGGGAGCTCCGGGGCCAACGTCCTGACTTTC.

Here the CDR3 DNA reads TGTGCCAGCAGTTTATTCTCCGGGACTAGCGGGGGGAGGTACGAGCAGTACTTC. This encodes CASSLFSGTSGGRYEQYF. This chain connects TRBV27 to TRBJ2-7, with 15 bases identical to TRBD2. The V gene end was trimmed by 1 base and the J gene end by 4 bases; junction bases not matched to a gene: 8. Germline V gives CDR1 MNHEY, CDR2 SMNVEV (reference sequence). The CDR3 covers 18 residues.

The rearrangement joins TRBV21-1 to TRBJ1-1; the table's D call, TRBD1, has no DNA check behind it. TRBV21-1 is a listed pseudogene. CDR3 size: 16 residues. CDR3: CASSKTSGRGNTEAFF. DNA for the CDR3: TGTGCCAGCAGCAAAACCTCTGGCAGGGGGAACACTGAAGCTTTCTTT.

This chain links TRBV5-6 with TRBJ2-2, with 10 bases matching TRBD1. J gave up 4 bases and V 2 bases, and 2 bases lay outside the gene matches. CDR1 is SGHDT and CDR2 is YYEEEE in the germline V gene. This CDR3 has 15 amino acids. The CDR3 region is CASSLGTGVTGELFF. The CDR3 nucleotides read TGTGCCAGCAGCTTAGGGACAGGGGTCACCGGGGAGCTGTTTTTT.

This chain connects TRBV25-1 to TRBJ1-6, with TRBD1 identical over 7 bases. The CDR3 runs to 15 residues. Germline CDR1 reads MGHDK; CDR2 reads SYGVNS. Trimming at V came to 6 bases and at J to 7 bases, leaving 9 bases not matched to a gene. CDR3 sequence reads: CASRPDRERNSPLHF. For the CDR3, the DNA is TGTGCCAGCAGGCCCGACAGGGAAAGGAATTCACCCCTCCACTTT.

This sequence joins TRBV6-1 and TRBJ1-2, with TRBD1 matching 12 bases. The length of the CDR3 is 17 residues. Germline V CDR1 and CDR2: MNHNS, SASEGT. V was pared by 4 bases and J by 8 bases, with 14 bases of the junction left unmatched. The CDR3 reads CASSAEGQGALKEGYTF. In DNA form, the CDR3 reads TGTGCCAGCAGTGCCGAGGGACAGGGGGCGCTGAAGGAGGGCTACACCTTC.

The chain combines TRBV28 with TRBJ1-5; possible D gene TRBD1, 6 bases. This CDR3 region has 16 residues. Germline-derived CDR1 and CDR2 are MDHEN and SYDVKM. V was cut by 5 bases and J by 3 bases, with 17 bases left in between. The CDR3 spells CASSIMVDSYNQPQHF. CDR3 in DNA: TGTGCCAGCAGTATCATGGTGGACAGTTACAATCAGCCCCAGCATTTT.

This sequence joins TRBV7-9 and TRBJ1-2; the D gene is possibly TRBD1 (5 bases). Trimming pared 5 bases from V and 8 bases from J, leaving 21 bases between. Germline CDR1 and CDR2: SEHNR and FQNEAQ (reference sequence). The length of the CDR3 is 15 residues. CDR3: CASSNNAQTVLGYTF. DNA for the CDR3: TGTGCCAGCAGCAACAACGCACAGACAGTCCTGGGCTACACCTTC.

The V call is TRBV10-3, the J call TRBJ1-1, with 7 positions matching TRBD1. Trimming removed 7 bases from V and 2 bases from J; junction bases left unmatched: 7. The CDR3 covers 14 residues. From germline, CDR1 is ENHRY and CDR2 SYGVKD. The DNA of the CDR3 is TGTGCCATCACTTCGACAGGGCCAAACACTGAAGCTTTCTTT. As protein: CAITSTGPNTEAFF.

The rearrangement links TRBV9 to TRBJ2-2; the match to TRBD1 covers 9 bases. This CDR3 contains 16 residues. Germline V CDR1 and CDR2: SGDLS, YYNGEE. With V trimmed by 4 bases and J by 4 bases, 8 bases remained unmatched. CDR3: CASSLGQGPGTGELFF. CDR3 DNA: TGTGCCAGCAGCTTGGGACAGGGTCCCGGCACCGGGGAGCTGTTTTTT.

This rearrangement joins TRBV19 to TRBJ1-5, with 10 bases matching TRBD1. This CDR3 spans 15 amino acids. Germline trimming cut 6 bases from V and 3 bases from J; bases unmatched to any gene: 5. CDR1 is LNHDA, CDR2 SQIVND, per germline (reference sequence). The CDR3 region is CASSTTGGFNQPQHF. The CDR3 DNA reads TGTGCCAGTAGCACGACAGGGGGCTTCAATCAGCCCCAGCATTTT. Complete variable domain (other parts from reference TRBV19 and TRBJ1-5): DGGITQSPKYLFRKEGQNVTLSCEQNLNHDAMYWYRQDPGQGLRLIYYSQIVNDFQKGDIAEGYSVSREKKESFPLTVTSAQKNPTAFYLCASSTTGGFNQPQHFGDGTRLSIL.

This sequence joins TRBV11-2 and TRBJ2-7; possible D gene TRBD2, 6 bases. Germline V gene sequence: CDR1 SGHAT, CDR2 FQNNGV. This CDR3 is built from 14 residues. Trimming removed 5 bases at V and 3 bases at J, with 14 bases between. As DNA, the CDR3 is TGTGCCAGCAGCCCCCGGGTGGGAGGCTACGAGCAGTACTTC. Its translation: CASSPRVGGYEQYF.